This T cell receptor beta chain was profiled in a study of radiation and T cells in renal cell carcinoma. In the study overall: Nephrectomy followed 15 Gy stereotactic body radiation by 4 weeks. Notes on the study in general: Without pretreatment biopsies, baseline tumor clonotype presence was undetermined.

Concerning this clone itself: What it binds is unknown.

The data were produced by immunoSEQ multiplex PCR, yet TCRdb's version contains in-frame clones alone and is incomplete. Here the sample spans 50,000 to 75,000 clones, approximately 84% being singletons. Sample time point: baseline pretreatment blood. Described treatment: 15 Gy SBRT to primary tumor, nephrectomy 4 weeks later. The receptor was derived from a man in his fifties or sixties with renal cell carcinoma. The material was blood, obtained from a patient whose treatment included radiotherapy and nephrectomy.

The CDR3 bases are TGTGCCCTAGCTTGGGGGAGCTCCTACAATGAGCAGTTCTTC. Translating gives CALAWGSSYNEQFF. The chain is built from TRBV6-1 and TRBJ2-1; D could derive from TRBD1 or TRBD2 (5 bases each). Germline-derived CDR1 and CDR2 are MNHNS and SASEGT. Trimming shortened V by 11 bases and J by 0 bases, and 14 bases separated the two germline ends. The CDR3 is 14 amino acids.